This T cell receptor beta chain was sequenced during a study of identical twins. General study points: Cross-sectional statistical analysis, not tracking of the same donors, underpinned the conclusions. Monozygotic twins shared more out-of-frame TCR alpha than recombination models predicted. Less excess twin sharing appeared in beta out-of-frame sequences.

The germline V and J ends were trimmed by 6 bases and 6 bases, with 9 bases remaining between them. This CDR3 has 12 amino acids. This clonotype was observed many times. Its cognate antigen is unknown. Only healthy Caucasians were enrolled as donors. One entry per CDR3 protein results from TCRdb running MiXCR on the 5' RACE reads. This table has approximately 240,000 distinct CDR3 sequences, about 14% appearing once. The sequenced sample consisted of memory (CD45RO+) T cells sorted from blood. The clonotype was recovered from a woman aged 18 to 35 in good health. The rearrangement uses TRBV12-3 or TRBV12-4 and TRBJ2-1; D gene uncertain. CDR3 sequence (DNA): TGTGCCAGCAGCATGACCACCAATGAGCAGTTCTTC. Protein product: CASSMTTNEQFF.